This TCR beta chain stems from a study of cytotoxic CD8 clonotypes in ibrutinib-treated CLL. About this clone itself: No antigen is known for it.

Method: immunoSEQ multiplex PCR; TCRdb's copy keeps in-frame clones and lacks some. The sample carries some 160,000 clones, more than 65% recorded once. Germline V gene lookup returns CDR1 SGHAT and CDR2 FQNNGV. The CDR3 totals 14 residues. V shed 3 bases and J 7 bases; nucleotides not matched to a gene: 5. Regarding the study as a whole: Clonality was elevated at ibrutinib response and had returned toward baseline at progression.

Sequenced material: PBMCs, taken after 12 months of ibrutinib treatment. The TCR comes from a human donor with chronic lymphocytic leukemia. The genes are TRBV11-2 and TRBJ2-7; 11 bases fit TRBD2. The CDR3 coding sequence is TGTGCCAGCAGCTTTAGCGGGAGGGCCCTTGAGCAGTACTTC. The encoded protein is CASSFSGRALEQYF.